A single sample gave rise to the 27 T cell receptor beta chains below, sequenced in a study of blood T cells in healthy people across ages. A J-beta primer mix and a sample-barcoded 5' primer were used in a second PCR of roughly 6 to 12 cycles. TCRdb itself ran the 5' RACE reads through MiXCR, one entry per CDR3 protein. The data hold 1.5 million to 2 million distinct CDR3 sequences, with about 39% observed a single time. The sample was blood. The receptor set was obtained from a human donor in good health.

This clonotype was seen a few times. The CDR3 is CASSLSDTITDTQYF. The CDR3 DNA reads TGCGCCAGCAGCTTGTCGGATACTATCACAGATACGCAGTATTTT. The chain recombines TRBV5-1 with TRBJ2-3; D remains ambiguous. This CDR3 has 15 residues. Germline V CDR1 and CDR2: SGHRS, YFSETQ. Trimming shortened V by 1 base and J by 2 bases, and 11 bases separated the two germline ends.

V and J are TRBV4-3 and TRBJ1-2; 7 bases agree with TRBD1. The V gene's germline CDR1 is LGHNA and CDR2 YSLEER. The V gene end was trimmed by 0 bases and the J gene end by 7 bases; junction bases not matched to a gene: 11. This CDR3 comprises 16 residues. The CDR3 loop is CASSQESVAGGGGYTF. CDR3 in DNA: TGCGCCAGCAGCCAAGAAAGCGTTGCAGGGGGGGGTGGCTACACCTTC.

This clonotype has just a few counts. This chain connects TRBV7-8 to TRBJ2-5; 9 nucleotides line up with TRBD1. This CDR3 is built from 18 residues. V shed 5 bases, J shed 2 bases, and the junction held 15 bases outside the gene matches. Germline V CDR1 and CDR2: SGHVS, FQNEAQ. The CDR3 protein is CASSVPPRRDRAQETQYF. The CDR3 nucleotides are TGTGCCAGCAGCGTACCACCTAGAAGGGACAGGGCGCAAGAGACCCAGTACTTC.

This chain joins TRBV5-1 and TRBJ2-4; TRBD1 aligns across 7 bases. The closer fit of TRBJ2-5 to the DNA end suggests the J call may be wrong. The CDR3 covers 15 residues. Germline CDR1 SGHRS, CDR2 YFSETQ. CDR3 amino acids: CASSLALGGGKTQYF. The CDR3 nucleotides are TGCGCCAGCAGCTTGGCCCTAGGGGGCGGCAAGACCCAGTACTTC.

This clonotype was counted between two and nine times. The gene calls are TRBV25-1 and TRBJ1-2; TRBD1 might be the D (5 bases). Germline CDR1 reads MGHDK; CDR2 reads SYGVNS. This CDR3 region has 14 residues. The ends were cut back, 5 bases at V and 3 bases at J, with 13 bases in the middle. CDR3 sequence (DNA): TGTGCCAGCAGTATATTGAAAGGGGACTATGGCTACACCTTC. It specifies CASSILKGDYGYTF.

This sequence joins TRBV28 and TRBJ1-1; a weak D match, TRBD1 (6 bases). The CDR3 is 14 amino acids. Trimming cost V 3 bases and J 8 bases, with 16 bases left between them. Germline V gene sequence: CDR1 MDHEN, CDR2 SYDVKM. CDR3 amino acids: CASSFQQGSGEAFF. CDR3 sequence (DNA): TGTGCCAGCAGTTTCCAACAGGGTTCTGGCGAAGCTTTCTTT.

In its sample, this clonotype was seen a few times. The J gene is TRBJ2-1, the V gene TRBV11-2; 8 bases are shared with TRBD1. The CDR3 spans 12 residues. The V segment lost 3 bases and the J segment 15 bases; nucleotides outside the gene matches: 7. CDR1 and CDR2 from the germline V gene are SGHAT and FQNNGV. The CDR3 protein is CASSFPGQGGFF. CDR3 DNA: TGTGCCAGCAGCTTCCCTGGACAGGGTGGGTTCTTC.

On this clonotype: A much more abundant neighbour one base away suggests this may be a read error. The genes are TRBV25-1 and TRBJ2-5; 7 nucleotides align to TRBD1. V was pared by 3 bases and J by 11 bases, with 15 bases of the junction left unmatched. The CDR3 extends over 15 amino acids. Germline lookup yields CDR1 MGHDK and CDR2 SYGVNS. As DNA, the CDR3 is TGTGCCAGCAGTGACTCCCTTAGGGGGCTGTATGAGCAGTACTTC. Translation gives CASSDSLRGLYEQYF.

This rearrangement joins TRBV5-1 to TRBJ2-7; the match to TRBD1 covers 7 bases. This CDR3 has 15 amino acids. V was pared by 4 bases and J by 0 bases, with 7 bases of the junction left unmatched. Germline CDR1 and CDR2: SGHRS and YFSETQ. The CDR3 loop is CASSVADRSSYEQYF. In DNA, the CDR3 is TGCGCCAGCAGCGTGGCGGACAGGAGCTCCTACGAGCAGTACTTC.

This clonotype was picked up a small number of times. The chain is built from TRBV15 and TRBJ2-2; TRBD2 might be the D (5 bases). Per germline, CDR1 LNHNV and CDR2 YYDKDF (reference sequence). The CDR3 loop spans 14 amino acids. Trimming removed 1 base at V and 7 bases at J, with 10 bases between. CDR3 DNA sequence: TGTGCCACCAGCAGAGTTGTTGAGGGCGGGGAGCTGTTTTTT. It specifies CATSRVVEGGELFF.

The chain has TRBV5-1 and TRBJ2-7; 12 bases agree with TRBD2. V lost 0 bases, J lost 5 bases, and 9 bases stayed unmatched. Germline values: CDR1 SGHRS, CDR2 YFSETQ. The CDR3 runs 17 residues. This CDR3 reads CASSLAGGGLAGDEQYF. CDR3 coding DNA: TGCGCCAGCAGCTTGGCGGGTGGGGGACTAGCGGGCGACGAGCAGTACTTC.

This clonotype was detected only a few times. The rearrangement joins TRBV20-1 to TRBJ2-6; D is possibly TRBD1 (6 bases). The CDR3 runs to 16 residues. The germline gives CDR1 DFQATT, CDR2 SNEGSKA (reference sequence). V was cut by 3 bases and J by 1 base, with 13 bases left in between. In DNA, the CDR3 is TGCAGTGCTAGCACTACAGGGTTATCTGGGGCCAACGTCCTGACTTTC. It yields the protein CSASTTGLSGANVLTF.

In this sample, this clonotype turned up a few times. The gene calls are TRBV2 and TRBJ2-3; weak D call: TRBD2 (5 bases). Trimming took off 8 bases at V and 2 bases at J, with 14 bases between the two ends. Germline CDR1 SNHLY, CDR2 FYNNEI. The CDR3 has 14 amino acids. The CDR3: CASREDLSTDTQYF. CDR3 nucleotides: TGTGCCAGCCGCGAGGACTTATCCACAGATACGCAGTATTTT. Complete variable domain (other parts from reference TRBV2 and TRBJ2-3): EPEVTQTPSHQVTQMGQEVILRCVPISNHLYFYWYRQILGQKVEFLVSFYNNEISEKSEIFDDQFSVERPDGSNFTLKIRSTKLEDSAMYFCASREDLSTDTQYFGPGTRLTVL.

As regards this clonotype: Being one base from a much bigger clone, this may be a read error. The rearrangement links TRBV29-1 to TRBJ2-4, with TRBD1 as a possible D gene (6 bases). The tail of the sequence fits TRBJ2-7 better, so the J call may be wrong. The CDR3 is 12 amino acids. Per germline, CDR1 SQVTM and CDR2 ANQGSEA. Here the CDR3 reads CSGGAGAYEQYF. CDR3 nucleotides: TGCAGCGGTGGGGCAGGGGCTTACGAGCAGTACTTC.

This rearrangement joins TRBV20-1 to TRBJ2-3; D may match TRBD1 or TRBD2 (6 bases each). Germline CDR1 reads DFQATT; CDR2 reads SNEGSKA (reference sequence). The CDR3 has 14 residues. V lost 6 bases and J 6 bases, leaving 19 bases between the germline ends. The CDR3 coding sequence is TGCAGTGCGTCGCCGGGACAAGGGAGGGATACGCAGTATTTT. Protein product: CSASPGQGRDTQYF.

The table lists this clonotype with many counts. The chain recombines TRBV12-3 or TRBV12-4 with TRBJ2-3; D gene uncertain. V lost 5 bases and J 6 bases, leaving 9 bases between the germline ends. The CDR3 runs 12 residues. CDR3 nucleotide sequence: TGTGCCAGCAGTCCCTACGGGGATACGCAGTATTTT. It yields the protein CASSPYGDTQYF.

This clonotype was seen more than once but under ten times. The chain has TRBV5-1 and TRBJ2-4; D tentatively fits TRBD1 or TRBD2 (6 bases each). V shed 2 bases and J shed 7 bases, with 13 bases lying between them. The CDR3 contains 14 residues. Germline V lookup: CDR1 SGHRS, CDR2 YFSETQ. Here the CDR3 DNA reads TGCGCCAGCAGCTTTGTGGGGGGCACGAACATTCAGTACTTC. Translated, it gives CASSFVGGTNIQYF.

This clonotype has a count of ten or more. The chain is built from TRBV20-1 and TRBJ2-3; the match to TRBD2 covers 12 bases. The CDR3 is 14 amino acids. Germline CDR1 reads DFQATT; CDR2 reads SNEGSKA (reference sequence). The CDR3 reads CSAPSGGATDTQYF. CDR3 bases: TGCAGCGCACCTAGCGGGGGGGCGACAGATACGCAGTATTTT.

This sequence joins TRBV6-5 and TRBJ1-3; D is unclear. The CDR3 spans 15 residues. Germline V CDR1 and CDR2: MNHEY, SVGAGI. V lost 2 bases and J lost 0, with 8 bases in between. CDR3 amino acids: CASSYGRNSGNTIYF. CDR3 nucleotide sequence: TGTGCCAGCAGTTACGGACGGAACTCTGGAAACACCATATATTTT.

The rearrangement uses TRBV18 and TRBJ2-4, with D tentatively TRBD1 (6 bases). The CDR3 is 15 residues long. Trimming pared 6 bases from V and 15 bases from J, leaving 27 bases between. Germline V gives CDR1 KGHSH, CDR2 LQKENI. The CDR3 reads CASSPQVSDSSRGYF. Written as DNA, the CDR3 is TGTGCCAGCTCCCCGCAGGTATCGGACAGTTCCCGAGGGTACTTC.

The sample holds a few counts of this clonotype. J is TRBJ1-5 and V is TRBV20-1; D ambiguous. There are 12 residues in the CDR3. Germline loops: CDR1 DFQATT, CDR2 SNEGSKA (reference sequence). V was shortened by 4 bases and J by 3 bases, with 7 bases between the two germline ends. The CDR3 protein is CSANEANQPQHF. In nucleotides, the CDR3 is TGCAGTGCTAACGAAGCCAATCAGCCCCAGCATTTT.

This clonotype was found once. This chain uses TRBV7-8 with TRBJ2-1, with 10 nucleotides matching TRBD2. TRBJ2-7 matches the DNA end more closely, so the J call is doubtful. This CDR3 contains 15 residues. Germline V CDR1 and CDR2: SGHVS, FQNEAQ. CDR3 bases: TGTGCCAGCAGCTTAGCTCTAGCGGGGGTGGCCGAGCAGTACTTC. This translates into CASSLALAGVAEQYF.

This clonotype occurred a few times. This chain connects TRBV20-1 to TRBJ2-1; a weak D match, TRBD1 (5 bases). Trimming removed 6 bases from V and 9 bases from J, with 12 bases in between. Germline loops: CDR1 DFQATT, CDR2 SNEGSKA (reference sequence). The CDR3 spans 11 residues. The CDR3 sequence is CSARQGFEQFF. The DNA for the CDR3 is TGCAGTGCGCGCCAGGGTTTTGAGCAGTTCTTC.

The CDR3 protein is CASRRILQGRYGYTF. CDR3 nucleotides: TGTGCCAGTAGAAGAATACTACAGGGGAGGTATGGCTACACCTTC. V usage is TRBV19 and J usage is TRBJ1-2, with 7 positions matching TRBD1. In germline, CDR1 is LNHDA, CDR2 SQIVND (reference sequence). This CDR3 has 15 amino acids. V lost 6 bases to trimming and J lost 5 bases; unmatched junction nucleotides: 12.

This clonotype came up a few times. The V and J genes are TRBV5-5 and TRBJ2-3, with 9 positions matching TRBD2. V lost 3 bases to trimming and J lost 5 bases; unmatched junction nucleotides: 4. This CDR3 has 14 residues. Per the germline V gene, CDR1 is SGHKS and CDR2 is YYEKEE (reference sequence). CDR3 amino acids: CASSSRTSVDTQYF. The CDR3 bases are TGTGCCAGCAGCTCCCGGACTAGCGTAGATACGCAGTATTTT.

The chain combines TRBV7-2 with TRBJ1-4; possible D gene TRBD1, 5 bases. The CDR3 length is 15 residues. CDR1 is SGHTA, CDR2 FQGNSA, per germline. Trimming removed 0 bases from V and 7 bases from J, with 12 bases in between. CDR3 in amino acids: CASSLAWGGGEKLFF. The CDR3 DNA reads TGTGCCAGCAGCTTAGCATGGGGGGGAGGTGAAAAACTGTTTTTT.

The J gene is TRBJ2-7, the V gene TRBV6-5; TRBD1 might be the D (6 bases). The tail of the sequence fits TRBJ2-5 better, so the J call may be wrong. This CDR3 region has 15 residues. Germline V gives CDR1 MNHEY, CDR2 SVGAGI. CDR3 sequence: CASSCSRGSSETQYF. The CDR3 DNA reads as TGTGCCAGCAGTTGCTCGAGGGGGAGCAGTGAGACCCAGTACTTC.